These 25 T cell receptor beta chains came from one sample sequenced in a study of T cells in Graves' hyperthyroidism and ophthalmopathy (dated by TCRdb to the late 2010s). Library prep was done by multiplex PCR. The sequencing machine was an Illumina HiSeq 2000. TCR beta CDR3 regions were amplified from RNA transcripts. The TCR CDR3 was subjected to a first round of RT-PCR using the HTBI primer set and the Qiagen OneStep RT-PCR kit. TCRdb reworked the public reads: Q25 trimming with fastp, MiXCR clone assembly, productive beta chains retained. Rows are combined by CDR3 protein, so each entry shows the most common genes and DNA. The sample table contains hundreds of thousands of distinct CDR3 sequences; only one count was recorded for roughly 15% of them. Less than 4.5% of the sample is in the top ten clones. The specimen sequenced was blood. All receptors derive from a woman aged 25 to 39 with Graves' hyperthyroidism.

This clonotype was found a few times. The CDR3 bases are TGTGCCAGCTCACCCCGGGGCCCAGTCGAATCTAACTATGGCTACACCTTC. The encoded protein is CASSPRGPVESNYGYTF. V gene TRBV18 combines with J gene TRBJ1-2; tentative D call: TRBD1 (5 bases). Trimming removed 3 bases at V and 0 bases at J, with 17 bases between. Germline-derived CDR1 and CDR2 are KGHSH and LQKENI. The CDR3 totals 17 residues.

CDR3 coding DNA: TGTGCCAGTAGTACCGGGACAGGGTCAACAGATACGCAGTATTTT. It codes for CASSTGTGSTDTQYF. This chain connects TRBV19 to TRBJ2-3; 9 positions agree with TRBD1. This CDR3 is built from 15 residues. Germline V gives CDR1 LNHDA, CDR2 SQIVND (reference sequence). V shed 4 bases and J 3 bases; nucleotides not matched to a gene: 5.

This rearrangement joins TRBV9 to TRBJ2-3, with a tentative D call TRBD2 (6 bases). The CDR3 covers 14 residues. Trimming removed 6 bases from V and 2 bases from J, with 13 bases in between. The V gene's germline CDR1 is SGDLS and CDR2 YYNGEE. The CDR3 here is CASIPPSATDTQYF. CDR3 in DNA: TGTGCCAGCATTCCTCCTAGCGCCACAGATACGCAGTATTTT.

J is TRBJ2-7 and V is TRBV5-1, with D perhaps assigned TRBD1 or TRBD2 (5 bases each). With 1 base removed from V and 0 bases from J, the gap between germline ends came to 11 bases. Germline lookup yields CDR1 SGHRS and CDR2 YFSETQ. This CDR3 spans 15 amino acids. In nucleotides, the CDR3 is TGCGCCAGCAGCTTGACTGGGACGGACTCCTACGAGCAGTACTTC. The encoded protein is CASSLTGTDSYEQYF.

This clonotype occurred many times. The V and J genes are TRBV7-3 and TRBJ2-7; 8 bases map to TRBD2. Germline V lookup: CDR1 SGHTA, CDR2 FQGTGA. The CDR3 is 13 residues long. The V gene end was trimmed by 5 bases and the J gene end by 5 bases; junction bases not matched to a gene: 5. CDR3 in amino acids: CASSRLASDEQYF. DNA of the CDR3: TGTGCCAGCAGCCGACTAGCGTCGGACGAGCAGTACTTC.

This rearrangement joins TRBV3-1 to TRBJ2-1; the match to TRBD2 covers 9 bases. Germline values: CDR1 LGHDT, CDR2 YNNKEL (reference sequence). With V trimmed by 1 base and J by 9 bases, 10 bases remained unmatched. The CDR3 totals 16 residues. The CDR3 sequence: CASSQAPAGGPSEQFF. In nucleotides, the CDR3 is TGTGCCAGCAGCCAAGCCCCCGCGGGAGGGCCGAGTGAGCAGTTCTTC.

The V gene is TRBV6-1, the J gene TRBJ2-6; D is undetermined. V was shortened by 1 base and J by 0 bases, with 1 base between the two germline ends. CDR1 MNHNS and CDR2 SASEGT come from the germline V gene. The CDR3 has 14 amino acids. The CDR3, as DNA: TGTGCCAGCAGTGAAGGCTCTGGGGCCAACGTCCTGACTTTC. Translating it yields CASSEGSGANVLTF.

This clonotype has ten or more counts. The rearrangement links TRBV2 to TRBJ1-2, with D tentatively TRBD1 (5 bases). The V and J ends lost 6 bases and 3 bases respectively, with 14 bases between them. The germline CDR1 and CDR2 sequences are SNHLY and FYNNEI. This CDR3 region has 14 residues. The CDR3 DNA follows: TGTGCCAGCAGGGCCGGGACCGACGACTATGGCTACACCTTC. Residues: CASRAGTDDYGYTF.

The J gene is TRBJ2-1, the V gene TRBV25-1, with D unresolved. In germline, CDR1 is MGHDK, CDR2 SYGVNS. With 3 bases removed from V and 10 bases from J, the gap between germline ends came to 19 bases. CDR3 length equals 15 residues. The CDR3, as DNA: TGTGCCAGCAGTGATATTGGTTTCTCGCCAAAGGAGCAGTTCTTC. Its protein product is CASSDIGFSPKEQFF.

Comment on this clonotype: This likely traces to a read error, being one base from a far larger clone. The chain uses TRBV12-3 or TRBV12-4 and TRBJ2-7; 10 bases fit TRBD2. CDR3 length: 13 amino acids. DNA of the CDR3: TGTGCCAGCTCCCGGACTAGCGGCTACGGGCAGTACTTC. Encoded protein: CASSRTSGYGQYF.

In this sample, this clonotype turned up a few times. The chain links TRBV18 to TRBJ1-3; D not resolved. The germline gives CDR1 KGHSH, CDR2 LQKENI. The CDR3 length is 14 residues. Trimming shortened V by 2 bases and J by 10 bases, and 15 bases separated the two germline ends. Here the CDR3 DNA reads TGTGCCAGCTCACCAGGCTCAGGCCATTTGACCATATATTTT. Translating gives CASSPGSGHLTIYF.

There are many counts of this clonotype. The chain is built from TRBV28 and TRBJ1-5, with D unresolved. The CDR3 sequence is 13 residues long. Germline CDR1 MDHEN, CDR2 SYDVKM. Trimming removed 3 bases from V and 10 bases from J, with 13 bases in between. The CDR3 DNA follows: TGTGCCAGCAGTTTCCTGTTGGCAGGCCCCCAGCATTTT. Translating it yields CASSFLLAGPQHF.

This clonotype appeared many times. The V gene is TRBV28, the J gene TRBJ2-1, with a tentative D call TRBD1 (6 bases). Looked up from germline, CDR1 is MDHEN and CDR2 is SYDVKM. This CDR3 region has 14 residues. Trimming removed 6 bases from V and 6 bases from J, with 15 bases in between. The CDR3 region is CASSSLRGLNEQFF. CDR3 sequence (DNA): TGTGCCAGCAGCTCCCTCAGGGGCCTCAATGAGCAGTTCTTC.

This clonotype was counted a few times. This sequence joins TRBV28 and TRBJ1-5; 7 nucleotides match TRBD1. The CDR3 is 15 residues long. The junction had 10 bases not matched to a gene; V was cut back by 6 bases and J by 5 bases. In germline, CDR1 is MDHEN, CDR2 SYDVKM. The CDR3 region has the DNA TGTGCCAGCAGAACTGGGACAGAAACTTATCAGCCCCAGCATTTT. Residues: CASRTGTETYQPQHF.

The chain is built from TRBV15 and TRBJ2-2; D could derive from TRBD1 or TRBD2 (6 bases each). The germline V gene encodes CDR1 LNHNV and CDR2 YYDKDF (reference sequence). Trimming took off 5 bases at V and 6 bases at J, with 13 bases between the two ends. There are 14 residues in the CDR3. This CDR3 reads CATSFGGLAGELFF. The DNA of the CDR3 is TGTGCCACCAGCTTTGGGGGGCTAGCCGGGGAGCTGTTTTTT.

This clonotype was seen many times. The genes are TRBV28 and TRBJ1-1; D unclear. The V end lost 6 bases, the J end lost 4 bases, and 9 bases lay between the germline ends. The germline CDR1 and CDR2 sequences are MDHEN and SYDVKM. The CDR3 consists of 12 residues. CDR3: CASSQRVTEAFF. CDR3 nucleotide sequence: TGTGCCAGCAGCCAAAGAGTCACTGAAGCTTTCTTT.

This clonotype appeared many times. The chain recombines TRBV11-3 with TRBJ1-1; D may be TRBD1 (6 bases). Germline V gene lookup returns CDR1 SGHNT and CDR2 YENEEA. The CDR3 spans 12 residues. The V end lost 4 bases, the J end lost 4 bases, and 7 bases lay between the germline ends. The CDR3 region is CASSSGATEAFF. The DNA of the CDR3 is TGTGCCAGCAGCTCAGGGGCCACTGAAGCTTTCTTT.

This clonotype came up many times. This chain uses TRBV5-1 with TRBJ2-1; 14 positions match TRBD2. This CDR3 is built from 16 residues. V shed 4 bases and J 9 bases; nucleotides not matched to a gene: 9. From germline, CDR1 is SGHRS and CDR2 YFSETQ. The CDR3 is CASSQPGLAGVSEQFF. The DNA for the CDR3 is TGCGCCAGCAGCCAGCCGGGACTAGCGGGAGTCAGTGAGCAGTTCTTC. The full variable domain, completed using reference TRBV5-1 and TRBJ2-1, is KAGVTQTPRYLIKTRGQQVTLSCSPISGHRSVSWYQQTPGQGLQFLFEYFSETQRNKGNFPGRFSGRQFSNSRSEMNVSTLELGDSALYLCASSQPGLAGVSEQFFGPGTRLTVL.

The chain uses TRBV15 and TRBJ2-5; 8 nucleotides agree with TRBD1. This CDR3 comprises 15 residues. CDR1 and CDR2 (germline): LNHNV, YYDKDF (reference sequence). The V and J ends lost 0 bases and 4 bases, in that order; junction bases with no gene match: 4. The CDR3 spells CATSRDPTGGETQYF. The CDR3 DNA reads as TGTGCCACCAGCAGAGATCCCACAGGGGGAGAGACCCAGTACTTC.

With regard to this clonotype: Germline is not matched at one junction end, which may reflect a read error. The chain combines TRBV28 with TRBJ1-6; the D gene is possibly TRBD1 (5 bases). The CDR3 runs to 15 residues. The germline V gene has CDR1 MDHEN and CDR2 SYDVKM. The CDR3 sequence is CASSLSGGGNSPLHF. DNA of the CDR3: TGTGCCAGCAGCTTATCGGGGGGGGGTAATTCACCCCTCCACTTT.

This clonotype was seen ten or more times. This chain joins TRBV29-1 and TRBJ2-1, with no clear D. CDR3 size: 11 residues. Germline CDR1 is SQVTM and CDR2 is ANQGSEA. V shed 7 bases and J shed 6 bases, with 10 bases lying between them. CDR3 residues: CSAAWGNEQFF. CDR3 DNA sequence: TGCAGCGCCGCCTGGGGCAATGAGCAGTTCTTC.

There are many counts of this clonotype. The rearrangement uses TRBV27 and TRBJ2-5, with a tentative D call TRBD2 (5 bases). The germline V and J ends were trimmed by 3 bases and 2 bases, with 22 bases remaining between them. Germline values: CDR1 MNHEY, CDR2 SMNVEV (reference sequence). The CDR3 has 18 residues. The CDR3 is CASSFPHTKRRKQETQYF. Written as DNA, the CDR3 is TGTGCCAGCAGTTTCCCCCACACCAAGCGGAGAAAACAAGAGACCCAGTACTTC.

This clonotype was recorded many times. The genes are TRBV12-5 and TRBJ2-1, with D perhaps being TRBD1 or TRBD2 (5 bases each). The V end lost 5 bases, the J end lost 7 bases, and 21 bases lay between the germline ends. CDR3 size: 16 residues. Germline CDR1 and CDR2: LGHNT and FRNRAP. In DNA, the CDR3 is TGTGCTAGTGGTACCCTCGGTACTTCGGGGCCTAATGAGCAGTTCTTC. It encodes CASGTLGTSGPNEQFF.

This clonotype was seen many times. The gene calls are TRBV2 and TRBJ2-7, with no clear D. Germline V gene sequence: CDR1 SNHLY, CDR2 FYNNEI. The CDR3 loop spans 17 amino acids. V was cut by 4 bases and J by 2 bases, with 21 bases left in between. CDR3 region: CASSGVRQIARAYEQYF. The CDR3 region has the DNA TGTGCCAGCAGTGGAGTGCGCCAGATAGCCCGAGCCTACGAGCAGTACTTC.

This chain uses TRBV5-1 with TRBJ2-2; D perhaps matches TRBD2 (5 bases). The CDR3 consists of 14 residues. Germline values: CDR1 SGHRS, CDR2 YFSETQ. The germline V and J ends were trimmed by 0 bases and 7 bases, with 10 bases remaining between them. The CDR3 DNA reads as TGCGCCAGCAGCTTGGCCGGAGGCCACGGGGAGCTGTTTTTT. Its protein is CASSLAGGHGELFF.